This TCR beta chain was retrieved from a study of shared clonotypes between healthy human individuals. TCRdb's copy holds only in-frame clones and misses some; the assay was immunoSEQ multiplex PCR. The sample has about 2 million clones; over 85% are singletons. In regard to this clone: Its antigen is as yet unknown.

CD8 cells regarded as naive lacked CD45RO, were positively chosen for CCR7, and omitted terminally differentiated effector memory CD45RA+ cells. Notes on the study in general: Enrolling few donors narrowed the genetic and exposure-history diversity that was represented. Clonotype sharing levels among donors were expected to vary with sequencing depth. Shared clonotypes: about 4.6% naive CD4, around 3.5% naive CD8, over 2% memory CD4, around 0.4% memory CD8.

Germline V gene lookup returns CDR1 SEHNR and CDR2 FQNEAQ (reference sequence). The CDR3 contains 14 residues. V gave up 5 bases and J gave up 1 base; unmatched junction bases: 4. Sequencing was done on a sample of naive CD8+ T cells sorted from blood. This receptor was identified in a man aged 18-30 years in good health. This chain connects TRBV7-9 to TRBJ2-5; 7 nucleotides agree with TRBD1. The CDR3 DNA reads TGTGCCAGCAGCATCACAGGGGTCCAAGAGACCCAGTACTTC. Residues: CASSITGVQETQYF.